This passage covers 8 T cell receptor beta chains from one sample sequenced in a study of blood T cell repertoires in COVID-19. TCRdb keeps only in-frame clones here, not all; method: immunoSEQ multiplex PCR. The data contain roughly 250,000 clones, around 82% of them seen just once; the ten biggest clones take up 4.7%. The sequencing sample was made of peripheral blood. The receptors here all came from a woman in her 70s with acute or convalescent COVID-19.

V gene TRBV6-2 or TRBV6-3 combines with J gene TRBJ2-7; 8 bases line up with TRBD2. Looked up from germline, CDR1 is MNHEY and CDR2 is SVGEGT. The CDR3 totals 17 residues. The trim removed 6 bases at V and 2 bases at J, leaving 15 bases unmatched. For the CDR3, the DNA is TGTGCCAGCAGCCCTCAATCAGCGGGGGTAAAACCCTACGAGCAGTACTTC. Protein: CASSPQSAGVKPYEQYF.

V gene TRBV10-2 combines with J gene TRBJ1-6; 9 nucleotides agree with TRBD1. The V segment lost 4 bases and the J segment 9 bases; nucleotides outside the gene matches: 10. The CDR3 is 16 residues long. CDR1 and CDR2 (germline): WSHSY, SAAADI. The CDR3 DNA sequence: TGCGCCAGCAGTGGGTTACAGGGGGCTGGGCGTTCACCCCTCCACTTT. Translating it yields CASSGLQGAGRSPLHF.

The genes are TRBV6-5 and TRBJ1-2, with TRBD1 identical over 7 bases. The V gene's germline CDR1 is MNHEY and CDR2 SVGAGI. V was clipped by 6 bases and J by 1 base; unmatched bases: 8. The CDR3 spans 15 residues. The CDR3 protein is CASSLYRDSNYGYTF. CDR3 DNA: TGTGCCAGCAGCCTTTACCGGGACAGTAACTATGGCTACACCTTC.

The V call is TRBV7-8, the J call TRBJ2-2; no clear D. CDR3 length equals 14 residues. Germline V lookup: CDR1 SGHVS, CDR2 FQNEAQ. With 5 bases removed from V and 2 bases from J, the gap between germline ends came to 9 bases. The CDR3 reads CASSPRHNTGELFF. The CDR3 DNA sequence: TGTGCCAGCAGCCCCAGACACAACACCGGGGAGCTGTTTTTT.

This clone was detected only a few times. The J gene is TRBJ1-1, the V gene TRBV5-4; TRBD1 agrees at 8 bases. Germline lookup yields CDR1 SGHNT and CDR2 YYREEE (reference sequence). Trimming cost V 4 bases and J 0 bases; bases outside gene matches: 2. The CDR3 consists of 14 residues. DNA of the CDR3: TGTGCCAGCAGCCCAGGGGGCATGAACACTGAAGCTTTCTTT. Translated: CASSPGGMNTEAFF.

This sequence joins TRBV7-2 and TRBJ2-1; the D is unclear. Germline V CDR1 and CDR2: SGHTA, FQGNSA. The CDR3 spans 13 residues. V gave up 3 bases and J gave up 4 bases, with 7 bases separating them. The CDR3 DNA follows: TGTGCCAGCAGCTTTATCAGTTACAATGAGCAGTTCTTC. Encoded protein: CASSFISYNEQFF.

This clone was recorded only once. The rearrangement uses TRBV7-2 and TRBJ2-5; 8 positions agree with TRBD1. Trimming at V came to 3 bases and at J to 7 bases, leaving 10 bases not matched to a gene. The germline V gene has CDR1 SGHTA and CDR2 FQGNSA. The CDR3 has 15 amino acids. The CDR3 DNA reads TGTGCCAGCAGCTTCTCAGGGGGCGGGGTAGTGACCCAGTACTTC. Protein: CASSFSGGGVVTQYF.

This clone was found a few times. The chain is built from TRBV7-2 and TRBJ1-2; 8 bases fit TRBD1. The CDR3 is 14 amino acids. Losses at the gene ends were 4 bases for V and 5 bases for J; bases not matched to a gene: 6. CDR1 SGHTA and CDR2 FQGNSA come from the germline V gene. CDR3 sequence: CASSYLTGGYGYTF. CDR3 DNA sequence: TGTGCCAGCAGCTACCTTACAGGGGGGTATGGCTACACCTTC.